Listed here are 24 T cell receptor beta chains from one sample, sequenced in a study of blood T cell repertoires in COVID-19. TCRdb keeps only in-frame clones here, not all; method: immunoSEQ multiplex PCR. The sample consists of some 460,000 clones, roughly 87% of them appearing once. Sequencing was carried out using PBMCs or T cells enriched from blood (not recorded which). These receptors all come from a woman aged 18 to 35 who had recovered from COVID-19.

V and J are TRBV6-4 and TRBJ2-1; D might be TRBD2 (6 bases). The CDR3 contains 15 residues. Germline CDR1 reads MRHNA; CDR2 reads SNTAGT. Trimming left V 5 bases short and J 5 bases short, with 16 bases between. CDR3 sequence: CASSFSGLTNNEQFF. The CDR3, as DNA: TGTGCCAGCAGTTTTAGCGGACTCACAAACAATGAGCAGTTCTTC.

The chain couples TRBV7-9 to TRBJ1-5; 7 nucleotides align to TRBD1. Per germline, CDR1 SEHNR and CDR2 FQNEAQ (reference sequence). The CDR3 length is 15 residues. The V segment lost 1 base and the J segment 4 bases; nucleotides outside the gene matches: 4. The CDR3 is CASSLGGGMNQPQHF. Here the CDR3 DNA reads TGTGCCAGCAGCTTAGGAGGGGGCATGAATCAGCCCCAGCATTTT.

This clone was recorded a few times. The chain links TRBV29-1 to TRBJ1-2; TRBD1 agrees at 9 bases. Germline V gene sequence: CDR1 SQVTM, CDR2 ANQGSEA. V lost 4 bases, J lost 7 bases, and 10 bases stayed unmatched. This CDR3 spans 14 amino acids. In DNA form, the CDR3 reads TGCAGCGTTGTCATACAGGGGGCGTCCGGTGGCTACACCTTC. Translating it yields CSVVIQGASGGYTF.

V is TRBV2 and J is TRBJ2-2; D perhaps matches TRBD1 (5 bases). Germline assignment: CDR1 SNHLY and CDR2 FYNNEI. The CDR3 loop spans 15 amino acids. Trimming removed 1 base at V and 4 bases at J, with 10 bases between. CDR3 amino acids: CASSEDRQGTGELFF. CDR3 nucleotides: TGTGCCAGCAGTGAAGATCGGCAGGGCACCGGGGAGCTGTTTTTT. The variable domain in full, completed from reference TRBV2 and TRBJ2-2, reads EPEVTQTPSHQVTQMGQEVILRCVPISNHLYFYWYRQILGQKVEFLVSFYNNEISEKSEIFDDQFSVERPDGSNFTLKIRSTKLEDSAMYFCASSEDRQGTGELFFGEGSRLTVL.

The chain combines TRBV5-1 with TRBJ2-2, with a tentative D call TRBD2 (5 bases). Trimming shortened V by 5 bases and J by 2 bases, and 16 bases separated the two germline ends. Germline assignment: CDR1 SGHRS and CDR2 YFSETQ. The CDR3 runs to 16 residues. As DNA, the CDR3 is TGCGCCAGCAGTCCCGAGGGATCCCTAAACACCGGGGAGCTGTTTTTT. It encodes CASSPEGSLNTGELFF.

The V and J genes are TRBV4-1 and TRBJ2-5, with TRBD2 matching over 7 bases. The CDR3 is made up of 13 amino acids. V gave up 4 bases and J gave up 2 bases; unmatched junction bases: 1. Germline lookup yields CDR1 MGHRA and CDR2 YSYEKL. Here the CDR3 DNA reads TGCGCCAGCAGCCCACTAGCGCAAGAGACCCAGTACTTC. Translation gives CASSPLAQETQYF.

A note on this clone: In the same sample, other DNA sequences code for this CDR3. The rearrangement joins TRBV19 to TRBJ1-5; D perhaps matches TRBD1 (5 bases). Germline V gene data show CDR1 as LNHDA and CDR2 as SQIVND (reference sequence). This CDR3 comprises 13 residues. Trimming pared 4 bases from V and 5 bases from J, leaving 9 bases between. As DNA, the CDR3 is TGTGCCAGTAGTAACCAGGGCGATCAGCCCCAGCATTTT. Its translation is CASSNQGDQPQHF.

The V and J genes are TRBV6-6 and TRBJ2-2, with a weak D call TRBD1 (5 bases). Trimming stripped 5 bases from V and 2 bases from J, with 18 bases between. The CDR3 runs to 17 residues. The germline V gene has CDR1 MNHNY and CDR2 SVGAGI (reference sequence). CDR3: CASSPLIGAENTGELFF. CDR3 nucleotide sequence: TGTGCCAGCAGTCCTCTCATTGGGGCGGAAAACACCGGGGAGCTGTTTTTT.

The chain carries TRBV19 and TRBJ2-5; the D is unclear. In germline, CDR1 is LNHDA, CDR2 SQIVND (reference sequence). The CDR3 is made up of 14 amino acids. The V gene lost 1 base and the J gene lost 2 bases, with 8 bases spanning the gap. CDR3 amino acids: CASSIGGEQETQYF. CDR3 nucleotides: TGTGCCAGTAGTATAGGAGGAGAGCAAGAGACCCAGTACTTC.

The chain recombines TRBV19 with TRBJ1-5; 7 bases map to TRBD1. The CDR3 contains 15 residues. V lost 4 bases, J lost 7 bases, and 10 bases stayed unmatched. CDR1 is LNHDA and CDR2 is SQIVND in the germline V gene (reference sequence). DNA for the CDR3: TGTGCCAGTAGTACGACCTCCACAGGGGAACAGCCCCAGCATTTT. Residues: CASSTTSTGEQPQHF. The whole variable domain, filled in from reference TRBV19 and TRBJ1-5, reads DGGITQSPKYLFRKEGQNVTLSCEQNLNHDAMYWYRQDPGQGLRLIYYSQIVNDFQKGDIAEGYSVSREKKESFPLTVTSAQKNPTAFYLCASSTTSTGEQPQHFGDGTRLSIL.

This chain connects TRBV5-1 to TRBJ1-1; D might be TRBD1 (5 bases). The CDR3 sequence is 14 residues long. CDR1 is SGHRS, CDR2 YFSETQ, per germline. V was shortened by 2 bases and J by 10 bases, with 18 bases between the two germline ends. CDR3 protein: CASSFGDQGSGAFF. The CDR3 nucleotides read TGCGCCAGCAGCTTTGGTGACCAGGGTTCCGGAGCTTTCTTT.

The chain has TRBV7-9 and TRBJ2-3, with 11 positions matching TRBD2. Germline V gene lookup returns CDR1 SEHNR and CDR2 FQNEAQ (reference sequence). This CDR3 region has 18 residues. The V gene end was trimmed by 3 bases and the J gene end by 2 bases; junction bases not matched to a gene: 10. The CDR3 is CASSFSGGAFHDTDTQYF. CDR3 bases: TGTGCCAGCAGCTTTAGCGGGGGGGCGTTTCATGACACAGATACGCAGTATTTT.

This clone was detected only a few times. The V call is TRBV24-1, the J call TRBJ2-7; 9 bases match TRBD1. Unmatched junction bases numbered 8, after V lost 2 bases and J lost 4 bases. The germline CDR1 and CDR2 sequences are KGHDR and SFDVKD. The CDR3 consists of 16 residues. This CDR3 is CATSDSRQGGFYEQYF. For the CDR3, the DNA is TGTGCCACCAGTGATTCCCGACAGGGGGGCTTTTACGAGCAGTACTTC.

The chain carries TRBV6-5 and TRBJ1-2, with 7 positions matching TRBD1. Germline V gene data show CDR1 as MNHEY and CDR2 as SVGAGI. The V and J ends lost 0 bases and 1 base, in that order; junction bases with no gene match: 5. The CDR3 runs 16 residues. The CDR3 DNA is TGTGCCAGCAGTTACTCCGAGGGGGCGGGTAACTATGGCTACACCTTC. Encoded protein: CASSYSEGAGNYGYTF.

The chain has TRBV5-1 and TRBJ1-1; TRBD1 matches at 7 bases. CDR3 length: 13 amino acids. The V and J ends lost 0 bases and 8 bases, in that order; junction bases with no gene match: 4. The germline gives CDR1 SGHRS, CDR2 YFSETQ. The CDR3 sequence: CASSLEEGAEAFF. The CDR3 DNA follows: TGCGCCAGCAGCTTGGAGGAGGGGGCCGAAGCTTTCTTT.

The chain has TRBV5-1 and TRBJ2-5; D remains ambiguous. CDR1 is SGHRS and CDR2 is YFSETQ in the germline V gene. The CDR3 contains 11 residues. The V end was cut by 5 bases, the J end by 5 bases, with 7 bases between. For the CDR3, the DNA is TGCGCCAGCAGAGAGGCGGAGACCCAGTACTTC. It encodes CASREAETQYF.

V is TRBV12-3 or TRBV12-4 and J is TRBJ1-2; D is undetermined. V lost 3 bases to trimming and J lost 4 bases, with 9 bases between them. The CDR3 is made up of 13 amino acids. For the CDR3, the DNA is TGTGCCAGCAGTTTTCGCAGTGCCTATGGCTACACCTTC. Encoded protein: CASSFRSAYGYTF.

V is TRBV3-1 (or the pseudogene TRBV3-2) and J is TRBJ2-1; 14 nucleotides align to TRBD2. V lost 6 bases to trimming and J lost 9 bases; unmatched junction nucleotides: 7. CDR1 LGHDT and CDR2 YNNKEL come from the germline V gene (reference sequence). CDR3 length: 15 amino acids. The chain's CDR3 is CASRLTSGGAIEQFF. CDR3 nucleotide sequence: TGTGCCAGCAGGTTGACTAGCGGGGGGGCCATTGAGCAGTTCTTC.

In DNA, the CDR3 is TGTGCCAGCAGCCCTGGGGGGGCAACTAATGAAAAACTGTTTTTT. It is translated as CASSPGGATNEKLFF. The chain is built from TRBV11-2 and TRBJ1-4; D is perhaps TRBD1 (5 bases). CDR3 length equals 15 residues. Per germline, CDR1 SGHAT and CDR2 FQNNGV. V shed 5 bases and J shed 0 bases, with 10 bases lying between them.

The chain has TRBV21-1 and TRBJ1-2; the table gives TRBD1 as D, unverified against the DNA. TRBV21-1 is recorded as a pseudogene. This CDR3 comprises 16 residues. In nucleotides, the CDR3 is TGTGCCAGCAGCCCTAGACAGACAGATCTCGAGTATGGCTACACCTTC. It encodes CASSPRQTDLEYGYTF.

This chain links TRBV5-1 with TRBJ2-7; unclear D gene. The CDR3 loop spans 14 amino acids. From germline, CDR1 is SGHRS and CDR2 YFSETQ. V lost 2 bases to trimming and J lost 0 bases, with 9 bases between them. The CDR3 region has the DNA TGCGCCAGCAGCTTCCAGGATCCCTCCTACGAGCAGTACTTC. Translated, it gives CASSFQDPSYEQYF.

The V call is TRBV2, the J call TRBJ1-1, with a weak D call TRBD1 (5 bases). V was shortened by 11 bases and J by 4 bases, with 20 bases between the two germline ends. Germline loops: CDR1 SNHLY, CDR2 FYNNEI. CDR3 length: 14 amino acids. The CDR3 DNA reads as TGTGCCTCCCTGGGAACAGGATGGAGCACTGAAGCTTTCTTT. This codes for CASLGTGWSTEAFF.

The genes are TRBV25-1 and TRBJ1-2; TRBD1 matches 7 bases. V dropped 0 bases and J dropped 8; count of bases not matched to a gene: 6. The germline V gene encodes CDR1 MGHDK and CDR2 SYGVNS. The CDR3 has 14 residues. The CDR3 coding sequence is TGTGCCAGCAGTGAATATGACAGGGCAGGAGGCTACACCTTC. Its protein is CASSEYDRAGGYTF.

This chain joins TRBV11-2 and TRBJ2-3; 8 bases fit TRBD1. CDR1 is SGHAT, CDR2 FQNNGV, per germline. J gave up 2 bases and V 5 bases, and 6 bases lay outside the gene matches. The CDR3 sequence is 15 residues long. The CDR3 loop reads CASSTWTGNTDTQYF. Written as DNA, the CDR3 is TGTGCCAGCAGCACCTGGACAGGGAACACAGATACGCAGTATTTT. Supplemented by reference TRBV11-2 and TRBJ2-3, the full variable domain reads EAGVAQSPRYKIIEKRQSVAFWCNPISGHATLYWYQQILGQGPKLLIQFQNNGVVDDSQLPKDRFSAERLKGVDSTLKIQPAKLEDSAVYLCASSTWTGNTDTQYFGPGTRLTVL.